These T cell receptor beta chains were read from a single sample in a study of blood T cell repertoires in COVID-19. The data were produced by immunoSEQ multiplex PCR, yet TCRdb's version contains in-frame clones alone and is incomplete. The table records 200,000 or so clones, approximately 84% of them present only once. Sequenced: PBMCs or T cells enriched from blood (not recorded which). These receptors were taken from a man in his forties who had recovered from COVID-19. Each CDR3 is given without its conserved first and last residue. Fields, in order: J gene, V gene, clone size, CDR3 protein. Clone size appears in some rows only: once, few, many, or a class for an expanded clone.

J gene: TRBJ1-3; V gene: TRBV27; clone size: NA; CDR3 protein: ASSRVGAPSGNTIY
J gene: TRBJ2-7; V gene: TRBV18; clone size: NA; CDR3 protein: ASSPPRRLRSYEQY
J gene: TRBJ1-1; V gene: TRBV7-2; clone size: NA; CDR3 protein: ASSLRPATQARNTEAF
J gene: TRBJ2-7; V gene: TRBV21-1; clone size: few; CDR3 protein: ASSKSLGGTEAYEQY
J gene: TRBJ1-6; V gene: TRBV10-1; clone size: NA; CDR3 protein: ASSEFATPNSPLH
J gene: TRBJ2-7; V gene: TRBV4-3; clone size: NA; CDR3 protein: ASSQDLGGAYEQY
J gene: TRBJ1-5; V gene: TRBV6-5; clone size: NA; CDR3 protein: ASSNRQGAQPQH
J gene: TRBJ1-3; V gene: TRBV3-1/TRBV3-2; clone size: few; CDR3 protein: ASSPVAGGFLGIAIY
J gene: TRBJ2-5; V gene: TRBV5-1; clone size: NA; CDR3 protein: ASARTSGGGQETQY
J gene: TRBJ2-2; V gene: TRBV6-5; clone size: NA; CDR3 protein: ASSSSGGDTGELF
J gene: TRBJ2-1; V gene: TRBV19; clone size: NA; CDR3 protein: ASSMGGGRVEQF
J gene: TRBJ2-1; V gene: TRBV12-3/TRBV12-4; clone size: NA; CDR3 protein: ASSPGQGNEQF
J gene: TRBJ2-3; V gene: TRBV6-5; clone size: NA; CDR3 protein: ASRTRSGVRDTQY
J gene: TRBJ1-2; V gene: TRBV12-3/TRBV12-4; clone size: NA; CDR3 protein: ASSLEGTAGPD
J gene: TRBJ2-7; V gene: TRBV6-5; clone size: NA; CDR3 protein: ASSKGRGRSYEQY
J gene: TRBJ1-2; V gene: TRBV28; clone size: NA; CDR3 protein: ASSQGFGNYGYT
J gene: TRBJ1-1; V gene: TRBV29-1; clone size: once; CDR3 protein: SVGEGPHTEAF
J gene: TRBJ1-1; V gene: TRBV5-1; clone size: NA; CDR3 protein: ASSLNPTLTEAF
J gene: TRBJ1-1; V gene: TRBV3-1/TRBV3-2; clone size: NA; CDR3 protein: ASSQEGRATEAF
J gene: TRBJ2-6; V gene: TRBV6-5; clone size: NA; CDR3 protein: ASSPTGSGANVLT
J gene: TRBJ1-2; V gene: TRBV30; clone size: NA; CDR3 protein: ASGGELANYGYT
J gene: TRBJ1-1; V gene: TRBV5-1; clone size: NA; CDR3 protein: ASSLARLTEAF
J gene: TRBJ2-1; V gene: TRBV27; clone size: NA; CDR3 protein: ASSFRGYGEQF
J gene: TRBJ2-7; V gene: TRBV27; clone size: NA; CDR3 protein: ASSSPLGTGVIKQY
J gene: TRBJ1-4; V gene: TRBV18; clone size: NA; CDR3 protein: ASSPRIRGSGDNEKLF
J gene: TRBJ1-1; V gene: TRBV3-1/TRBV3-2; clone size: NA; CDR3 protein: ASSLGGLNTEAF
J gene: TRBJ1-3; V gene: TRBV7-8; clone size: few; CDR3 protein: ASSLARGQGGNTIY
J gene: TRBJ1-3; V gene: TRBV21-1; clone size: NA; CDR3 protein: ASSSRSRTGRRSGNTIY
J gene: TRBJ1-1; V gene: TRBV5-1; clone size: NA; CDR3 protein: ASRARDRGNNTEAF
J gene: TRBJ2-7; V gene: TRBV19; clone size: NA; CDR3 protein: ASSLGTASYEQY
J gene: TRBJ1-1; V gene: TRBV5-1; clone size: NA; CDR3 protein: ASSFQGNTEAF
J gene: TRBJ2-7; V gene: TRBV7-2; clone size: once; CDR3 protein: ASSFYPKNTGTITYEQY
J gene: TRBJ1-2; V gene: TRBV6-2/TRBV6-3; clone size: NA; CDR3 protein: ASSSGTEYYYGYT
J gene: TRBJ1-6; V gene: TRBV5-5; clone size: NA; CDR3 protein: ASSGQPGQDSPLH
J gene: TRBJ1-1; V gene: TRBV6-5; clone size: NA; CDR3 protein: ASSYAGDTEAF
J gene: TRBJ2-7; V gene: TRBV7-9; clone size: NA; CDR3 protein: ASSLEGWGDEQY
J gene: TRBJ1-5; V gene: TRBV2; clone size: few; CDR3 protein: ASSIQGANQPQH
J gene: TRBJ1-2; V gene: TRBV19; clone size: NA; CDR3 protein: ASSIGRGDGYT